Below, 22 T cell receptor beta chains from the same sample are listed, as sequenced in a study of T cell clonality in common variable immunodeficiency. Assay used: immunoSEQ multiplex PCR; TCRdb lists only in-frame clones, some missing. The data show about 39,000 clones, with none appearing a single time. Specimen: peripheral blood mononuclear cells. Source of these receptors: a person between 18 and 70 years old in good health.

In this sample, this clone turned up many times. The read ends 3 residues early relative to the CDR3; the germline J gene fills the gap. This chain links TRBV20-1 with TRBJ2-7; 13 nucleotides align to TRBD2. The CDR3 loop spans 15 amino acids. V trimming: 7 bases; J trimming: 0 bases; junction bases outside the gene matches: 6. The V gene's germline CDR1 is DFQATT and CDR2 SNEGSKA (reference sequence). This CDR3 is CSGGLAGALSYEQYF. The part of the CDR3 DNA that was read is TGCAGTGGCGGACTAGCGGGAGCTCTCTCCTACGAG.

This clone was seen repeatedly, ten times or more. The sequenced part of the CDR3 DNA is TGTGCCAGCAGCTTCGGGACAGGTCAGGGAAACACC. It translates to CASSFGTGQGNT. The full CDR3 protein reads CASSFGTGQGNTIYF. The rearrangement uses TRBV5-5 and TRBJ1-3, with TRBD1 matching 8 bases. The sequence runs out 3 residues before the end of the CDR3; the remainder is reconstructed from the germline J gene. Per germline, CDR1 SGHKS and CDR2 YYEKEE (reference sequence). The junction had 5 bases not matched to a gene; V was cut back by 2 bases and J by 4 bases. The CDR3 spans 15 residues. Filled out from reference TRBV5-5 and TRBJ1-3, the complete variable domain reads DAGVTQSPTHLIKTRGQQVTLRCSPISGHKSVSWYQQVLGQGPQFIFQYYEKEERGRGNFPDRFSARQFPNYSSELNVNALLLGDSALYLCASSFGTGQGNTIYFGEGSWLTVV.

Ten or more counts support this clone. The read gets to within 3 residues of the CDR3 end, and the germline J gene fills in the rest. This chain links TRBV2 with TRBJ2-1, with D hard to call. Germline V gives CDR1 SNHLY, CDR2 FYNNEI. The CDR3 is made up of 13 amino acids. V lost 2 bases to trimming and J lost 9 bases, with 11 bases between them. CDR3 amino acids: CASSETIYFEQFF. The part of the CDR3 DNA that was read is TGTGCCAGCAGTGAAACTATATACTTTGAG.

Comments on this clone: The read comes to an end 3 residues before the CDR3 does, leaving the germline J gene to fill in the end. Other DNA sequences in this specimen translate into the identical CDR3. The gene calls are TRBV11-1 and TRBJ2-7, with D perhaps TRBD2 (5 bases). The V end lost 5 bases, the J end lost 3 bases, and 17 bases lay between the germline ends. CDR1 is SGHAT, CDR2 FQDESV, per germline (reference sequence). The CDR3 is 15 residues long. Incomplete CDR3 DNA: TGTGCCAGCAGCGCTAGCCGGGCGTGGGGCTACGAG. Translated: CASSASRAWGYE. The whole CDR3 protein reads CASSASRAWGYEQYF.

This clone was seen repeatedly, ten times or more. The sequenced fragment ends 3 residues before the CDR3 boundary, so the rest is inferred from the germline J gene. The chain recombines TRBV18 with TRBJ2-5; 8 bases map to TRBD2. The CDR3 sequence is 15 residues long. V dropped 5 bases and J dropped 1; count of bases not matched to a gene: 6. Per the germline V gene, CDR1 is KGHSH and CDR2 is LQKENI. CDR3 residues: CASSSSGGGQETQYF. The CDR3 bases that were read are TGTGCCAGCTCAAGTTCCGGGGGGGGCCAAGAGACC. Combining the CDR3 with reference TRBV18 and TRBJ2-5 gives the whole variable domain NAGVMQNPRHLVRRRGQEARLRCSPMKGHSHVYWYRQLPEEGLKFMVYLQKENIIDESGMPKERFSAEFPKEGPSILRIQQVVRGDSAAYFCASSSSGGGQETQYFGPGTRLLVL.

This clone has a count of ten or more. The read ends 3 residues shy of where the CDR3 ends; the end is completed using the germline J gene. The chain combines TRBV7-2 with TRBJ2-4; 9 nucleotides line up with TRBD2. The CDR3 extends over 14 amino acids. J gave up 5 bases and V 4 bases, and 3 bases lay outside the gene matches. From germline, CDR1 is SGHTA and CDR2 FQGNSA. The CDR3 here is CASSSGLAQNIQYF. The CDR3 bases that were read are TGTGCCAGCAGCTCAGGACTAGCGCAAAACATT.

Points on this clone: The observed sequence ends 3 residues before the CDR3 terminus, with the missing tail filled in from the germline J gene. The rearrangement uses TRBV5-4 and TRBJ2-1, with a weak D call TRBD1 (6 bases). The ends were cut back, 0 bases at V and 9 bases at J, with 16 bases in the middle. CDR3 length: 15 amino acids. Germline V lookup: CDR1 SGHNT, CDR2 YYREEE (reference sequence). The CDR3 DNA, read in part, is TGTGCCAGCAGCTTGGAAGGGAACAGGGCGGGTGAG. Protein product: CASSLEGNRAGE. The full-length CDR3 reads as CASSLEGNRAGEQFF.

Many counts were recorded for this clone. The read ends 3 residues early relative to the CDR3; the germline J gene fills the gap. The chain recombines TRBV20-1 with TRBJ2-3, with a tentative D call TRBD2 (6 bases). Germline values: CDR1 DFQATT, CDR2 SNEGSKA (reference sequence). Trimming left V 5 bases short and J 2 bases short, with 17 bases between. This CDR3 is 15 amino acids long. CDR3 DNA, as far as it was read: TGCAGTGCTCTGATCCCCCAGGGACTCACAGATACG. Its protein is CSALIPQGLTDT. In full, the CDR3 reads CSALIPQGLTDTQYF.

This clone showed up many times. The read ends 3 residues before the CDR3 terminus; that terminus is restored from the germline J gene. The genes are TRBV5-4 and TRBJ2-5; D is perhaps TRBD2 (6 bases). The ends were cut back, 4 bases at V and 5 bases at J, with 18 bases in the middle. Germline CDR1 is SGHNT and CDR2 is YYREEE (reference sequence). The CDR3 totals 15 residues. Partial CDR3 DNA: TGTGCCAGCAGCCCCCGACTAGGTCTCTTTGAGACC. Translating gives CASSPRLGLFET. In full, the CDR3 reads CASSPRLGLFETQYF.

In this sample, this clone turned up many times. The read ends 3 residues shy of where the CDR3 ends; the end is completed using the germline J gene. The chain has TRBV5-1 and TRBJ2-1, with 9 positions matching TRBD2. This CDR3 spans 20 amino acids. After removal of 4 bases from V and 0 bases from J, the junction contained 17 bases not matched to a gene. CDR1 and CDR2 from the germline V gene are SGHRS and YFSETQ. The sequenced part of the CDR3 DNA is TGCGCCAGCAGCACACTCCCCCTAGCGGGGCCCCCCAGCTCCTACAATGAG. Its translation: CASSTLPLAGPPSSYNE. The whole CDR3 sequence reads CASSTLPLAGPPSSYNEQFF.

This clone was seen many times. The read finishes 3 residues shy of the CDR3 end, and the germline J gene is used to complete it. The V gene is TRBV6-1, the J gene TRBJ2-1; TRBD1 is a possible D gene (7 bases). CDR1 and CDR2 from the germline V gene are MNHNS and SASEGT. This CDR3 contains 16 residues. The germline V and J ends were trimmed by 4 bases and 2 bases, with 15 bases remaining between them. The part of the CDR3 DNA that was read is TGTGCCAGCAGTGTCAGGGGGGAGAGGGCCTACAATGAG. Protein product: CASSVRGERAYNE. The entire CDR3 reads CASSVRGERAYNEQFF.

This clone was recorded at least ten times. The read halts 3 residues ahead of the CDR3 end, with the missing end drawn from the germline J gene. V is TRBV7-2 and J is TRBJ2-2, with D unresolved. The CDR3 has 14 amino acids. CDR1 is SGHTA, CDR2 FQGNSA, per germline. V was shortened by 6 bases and J by 1 base, with 9 bases between the two germline ends. The sequenced part of the CDR3 DNA is TGTGCCAGCAGGGCTTTTCAGAACACCGGGGAG. Its translation is CASRAFQNTGE. The whole CDR3 is CASRAFQNTGELFF.

Regarding this clone: One junction end disagrees with the germline gene, perhaps due to a read error. With the read ending 3 residues before the CDR3 end, the germline J gene is used to fill in that end. Other DNA sequences in the same sample also yield this CDR3. The chain is built from TRBV6-2 or TRBV6-3 and TRBJ1-3; TRBD1 agrees at 7 bases. CDR1 is MNHEY, CDR2 SVGEGT, per germline. CDR3 length: 14 amino acids. CDR3 bases read: TGTGCCAGCAGTATCGACAGGGACGGAAACACA. Translation gives CASSIDRDGNT. The whole CDR3 region reads CASSIDRDGNTIYF.

This clone was seen repeatedly, ten times or more. The read ends 3 residues early relative to the CDR3; the germline J gene fills the gap. This chain connects TRBV15 to TRBJ1-2, with TRBD1 as a possible D gene (5 bases). The CDR3 is made up of 13 amino acids. Trimming pared 3 bases from V and 4 bases from J, leaving 9 bases between. Germline CDR1 reads LNHNV; CDR2 reads YYDKDF (reference sequence). The CDR3 bases that were read are TGTGCCACCAGCAGTGAACAGGCCTATGGC. It encodes CATSSEQAYG. From start to end, the CDR3 is CATSSEQAYGYTF.

This clone was detected many times. The DNA ends 3 residues before the CDR3 does, and the rest of the CDR3 is filled in from the germline J gene. This chain connects TRBV7-2 to TRBJ2-2; D uncertain. The V end lost 10 bases, the J end lost 0 bases, and 12 bases lay between the germline ends. CDR1 and CDR2 from the germline V gene are SGHTA and FQGNSA. CDR3 size: 14 residues. CDR3 region: CAISYATNTGELFF. The covered CDR3 bases are TGTGCCATTAGCTATGCCACGAACACCGGGGAG.

The table lists this clone with many counts. The read is 3 residues too short to cover the CDR3 end, so that end is filled in from the germline J gene. The chain combines TRBV10-3 with TRBJ1-1; TRBD1 matches at 7 bases. Germline lookup yields CDR1 ENHRY and CDR2 SYGVKD. Germline trimming cut 7 bases from V and 0 bases from J; bases unmatched to any gene: 5. This CDR3 spans 14 amino acids. The part of the CDR3 DNA that was read is TGTGCCATCACGGGAGGGACAGTGAACACTGAA. Translating it yields CAITGGTVNTE. The whole CDR3 sequence reads CAITGGTVNTEAFF.

This clone was recorded at least ten times. Read coverage stops 3 residues before the CDR3 terminus; the germline J gene supplies the remainder. The rearrangement joins TRBV30 to TRBJ2-5; D gene unclear. The ends were cut back, 2 bases at V and 6 bases at J, with 10 bases in the middle. Germline V gives CDR1 GTSNPN, CDR2 SVGIG (reference sequence). CDR3 length: 12 amino acids. CDR3 DNA, as far as it was read: TGTGCCTGGAGTCCCGGGTTGAAGACC. Translated: CAWSPGLKT. In full, the CDR3 reads CAWSPGLKTQYF.

This clone was seen ten or more times. The CDR3 end falls 3 residues outside the read, so it is completed with the germline J gene. The identical CDR3 is also encoded by other nucleotide sequences in the sample. The chain has TRBV7-2 and TRBJ1-3; 7 nucleotides line up with TRBD1. The germline V gene encodes CDR1 SGHTA and CDR2 FQGNSA. V shed 5 bases and J 2 bases; nucleotides not matched to a gene: 6. The CDR3 extends over 15 amino acids. CDR3 in amino acids: CASSQRGGTGNTIYF. The part of the CDR3 DNA that was read is TGTGCCAGCAGCCAAAGAGGGGGCACTGGAAACACC.

This clone was seen many times. The CDR3 extends 3 residues past the end of the read, so its final part is completed from the germline J gene. V gene TRBV2 combines with J gene TRBJ1-4; D is unresolved. Trimming shortened V by 3 bases and J by 6 bases, and 2 bases separated the two germline ends. The CDR3 totals 11 residues. Germline V gene lookup returns CDR1 SNHLY and CDR2 FYNNEI. CDR3 bases read: TGTGCCAGCAGTGACTATGAAAAA. Translated, it gives CASSDYEK. The whole CDR3 sequence is CASSDYEKLFF. Using reference TRBV2 and TRBJ1-4 for the parts outside the CDR3, the full variable domain is EPEVTQTPSHQVTQMGQEVILRCVPISNHLYFYWYRQILGQKVEFLVSFYNNEISEKSEIFDDQFSVERPDGSNFTLKIRSTKLEDSAMYFCASSDYEKLFFGSGTQLSVL.

This clone was seen at least ten times. The read terminates 3 residues ahead of where the CDR3 ends, so the germline J gene completes it. The V gene is TRBV5-5, the J gene TRBJ2-1; D remains unclear. The CDR3 totals 11 residues. Trimming removed 4 bases at V and 6 bases at J, with 5 bases between. Germline assignment: CDR1 SGHKS and CDR2 YYEKEE (reference sequence). This CDR3 reads CASSLLNEQFF. The sequenced CDR3 bases are TGTGCCAGCAGCCTCCTCAATGAG.

To note about this clone: From the germline J gene comes the end of the CDR3, since the read stops 3 residues before it. V usage is TRBV19 and J usage is TRBJ1-1; D might be TRBD1 (5 bases). This CDR3 region has 13 residues. With 6 bases removed from V and 1 base from J, the gap between germline ends came to 9 bases. Germline V gene sequence: CDR1 LNHDA, CDR2 SQIVND (reference sequence). The covered CDR3 bases are TGTGCCAGTAGGTCGACAGCGAACACTGAA. Translating gives CASRSTANTE. The CDR3 in its entirety is CASRSTANTEAFF.

Ten or more counts support this clone. The CDR3 end is not reached by the read, which stops 3 residues before it; the germline J gene fills it in. The chain uses TRBV19 and TRBJ1-5, with TRBD1 matching 7 bases. Germline values: CDR1 LNHDA, CDR2 SQIVND (reference sequence). V gave up 4 bases and J gave up 7 bases; unmatched junction bases: 13. The CDR3 consists of 16 residues. CDR3 DNA, as far as it was read: TGTGCCAGTAGTACAGGGCTGACAGGGTTTGGGCAGCCC. This sequence encodes CASSTGLTGFGQP. The complete CDR3 reads CASSTGLTGFGQPQHF.